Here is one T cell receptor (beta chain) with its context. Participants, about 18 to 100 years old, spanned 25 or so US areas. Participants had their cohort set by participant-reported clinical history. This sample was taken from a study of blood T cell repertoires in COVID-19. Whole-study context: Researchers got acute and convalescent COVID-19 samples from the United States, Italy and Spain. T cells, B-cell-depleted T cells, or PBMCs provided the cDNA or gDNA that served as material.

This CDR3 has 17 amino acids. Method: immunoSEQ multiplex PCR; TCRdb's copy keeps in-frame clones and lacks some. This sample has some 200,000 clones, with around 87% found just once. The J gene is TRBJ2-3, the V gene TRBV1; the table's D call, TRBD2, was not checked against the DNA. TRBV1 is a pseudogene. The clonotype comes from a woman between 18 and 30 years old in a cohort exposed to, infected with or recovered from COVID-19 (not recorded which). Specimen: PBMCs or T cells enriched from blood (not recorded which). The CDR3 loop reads CTSSQDDRLAVPSAQYF. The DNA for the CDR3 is TGCACCAGCAGCCAAGATGATCGACTAGCGGTCCCCTCGGCGCAGTATTTT.